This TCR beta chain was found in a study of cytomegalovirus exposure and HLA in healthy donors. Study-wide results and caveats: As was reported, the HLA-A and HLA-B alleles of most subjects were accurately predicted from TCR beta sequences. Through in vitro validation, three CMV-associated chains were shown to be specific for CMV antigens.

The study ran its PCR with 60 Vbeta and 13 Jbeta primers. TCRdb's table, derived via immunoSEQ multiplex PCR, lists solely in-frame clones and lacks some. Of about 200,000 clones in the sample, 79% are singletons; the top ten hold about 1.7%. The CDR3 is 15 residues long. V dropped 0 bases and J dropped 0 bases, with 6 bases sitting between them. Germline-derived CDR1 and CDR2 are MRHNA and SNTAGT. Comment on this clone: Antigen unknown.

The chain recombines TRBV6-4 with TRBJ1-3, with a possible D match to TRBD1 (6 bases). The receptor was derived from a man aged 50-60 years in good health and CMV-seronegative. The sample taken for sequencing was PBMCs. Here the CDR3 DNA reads TGTGCCAGCAGTGACTCACAGGGCTCTGGAAACACCATATATTTT. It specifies CASSDSQGSGNTIYF.